This TCR beta chain was captured in a study of blood T cell repertoires in COVID-19 (TCRdb year 2020). About the investigation overall: The collaborator samples originated in the United States, Italy and Spain and spanned the acute and convalescent phases of COVID-19. Deeply sampled blood TCRbeta repertoires from subjects exposed to, actively infected with, or recovered from COVID-19 were included in the dataset. The material from the prospective study consisted of cDNA or gDNA derived from T cells, B-cell-depleted T cells, or PBMCs. The sample metadata nearly always contained a de-identified subject ID, COVID-19 status, age in years and sex. Where available, HLA class I and class II types were taken from metadata supplied by the sample provider and were not determined by assay-based typing. The repertoires were made available in a free public database intended to serve as a resource for research on the immune response to SARS-CoV-2. Samples came from the ongoing ImmuneRACE study (first 160 participants) plus 1,254 subjects from 6 global collaborators.

Between the V and J ends, shortened by 3 bases and 6 bases respectively, the junction contains 9 bases. Reading from cysteine to phenylalanine, the CDR3 counts 12 amino acids. CDR3 DNA only is kept here, 36 bases in frame from base 1. CDR1 is given as MNHNS and CDR2 as SASEGT, both from the germline V gene. TCRbeta CDR3 regions were amplified from genomic DNA using the immunoSEQ Assay, a bias-controlled multiplex PCR. For the original study's pipeline: Nucleated cell counts per sample were estimated from amplification of reference gene primers within the assay. Sequence reads were collapsed and filtered to measure the absolute abundance of every unique TCRbeta CDR3 rearrangement. Productive Simpson clonality was computed per sample as the square root of Simpson's diversity index over productive rearrangements. Sourced from immuneACCESS, this table was stored by TCRdb with only in-frame sequences that have V and J called. A share of the clones is absent; for the studies checked, an unresolved V gene accounts for under half, and the remainder has no known explanation. That table gives V, J and clone size, and the DNA gave D and trimming. For this sample there are over 75,000 clones; 91% appear just once. About 2.3% of the sample goes to the ten largest clones.

Collaborating institutions collected whole blood in K2EDTA tubes following their own protocols. For TCRbeta analysis, collaborator samples were shipped as frozen whole blood, as isolated PBMCs, or as DNA extracted from either sample type. Overall study outcomes, separate from this receptor: The amount of clinical and demographic metadata varied by source and participant and was provided uncurated.

This clone was found a few times. Its recognized antigen is unknown. Base quality data are lacking; no much larger clone is found one base away. Sequencing was carried out using peripheral blood. The chain employs TRBV6-1 and TRBJ2-7; the D gene is possibly TRBD1, with 5 bases matching. This clonotype originated in a human donor with active COVID-19. The donor label of this sample is uncertain. The DNA sequence follows: TGTGCCAGCAGTGAGGGCAGGGTCGAGCAGTACTTC. Translated, it reads CASSEGRVEQYF.